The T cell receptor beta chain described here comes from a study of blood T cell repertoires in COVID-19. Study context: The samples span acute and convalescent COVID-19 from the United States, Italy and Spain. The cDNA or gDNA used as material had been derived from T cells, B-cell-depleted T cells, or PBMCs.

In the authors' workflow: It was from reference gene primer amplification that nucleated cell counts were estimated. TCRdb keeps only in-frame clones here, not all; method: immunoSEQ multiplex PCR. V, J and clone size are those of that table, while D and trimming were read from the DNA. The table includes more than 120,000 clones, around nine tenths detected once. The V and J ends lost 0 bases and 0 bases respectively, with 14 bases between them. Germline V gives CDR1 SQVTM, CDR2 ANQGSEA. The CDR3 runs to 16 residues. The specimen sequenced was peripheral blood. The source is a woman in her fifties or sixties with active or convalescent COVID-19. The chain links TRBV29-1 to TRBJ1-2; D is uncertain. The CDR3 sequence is CSVEDLAGRPNYGYTF. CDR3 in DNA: TGCAGCGTTGAAGACTTAGCGGGCAGACCTAACTATGGCTACACCTTC. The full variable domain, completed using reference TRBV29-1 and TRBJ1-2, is SAVISQKPSRDICQRGTSLTIQCQVDSQVTMMFWYRQQPGQSLTLIATANQGSEATYESGFVIDKFPISRPNLTFSTLTVSNMSPEDSSIYLCSVEDLAGRPNYGYTFGSGTRLTVV.